In this sample, the clone carrying this T cell receptor (beta chain) turned up a few times. Only in-frame clones appear in the TCRdb table, and some are missing; sequencing was by immunoSEQ multiplex PCR. Found here are 25,000 to 35,000 clones, about 93% of them singletons; the top ten hold around 2%. This record comes from a study of T cell clonotyping in hematopoietic cell transplantation. Sample time point: recipient sample about 28 days before transplant, after cytoreduction. J was trimmed by 14 bases and V by 0 bases; bases with no gene match: 12. Germline V gene lookup returns CDR1 MNHEY and CDR2 SVGAGI. CDR3 length: 16 amino acids.

This receptor was obtained from a man aged 45-65 years with acute myeloid leukemia. Some clones in this sample may be carry-over from other donors' samples. This material consisted of peripheral blood mononuclear cells, taken before stem cell transplant. This rearrangement joins TRBV6-5 to TRBJ1-6, with 8 positions matching TRBD1. The CDR3 here is CASSYSAGQALWTLHF. The CDR3 DNA sequence: TGTGCCAGCAGTTACTCTGCGGGACAGGCCCTTTGGACCCTCCACTTT.